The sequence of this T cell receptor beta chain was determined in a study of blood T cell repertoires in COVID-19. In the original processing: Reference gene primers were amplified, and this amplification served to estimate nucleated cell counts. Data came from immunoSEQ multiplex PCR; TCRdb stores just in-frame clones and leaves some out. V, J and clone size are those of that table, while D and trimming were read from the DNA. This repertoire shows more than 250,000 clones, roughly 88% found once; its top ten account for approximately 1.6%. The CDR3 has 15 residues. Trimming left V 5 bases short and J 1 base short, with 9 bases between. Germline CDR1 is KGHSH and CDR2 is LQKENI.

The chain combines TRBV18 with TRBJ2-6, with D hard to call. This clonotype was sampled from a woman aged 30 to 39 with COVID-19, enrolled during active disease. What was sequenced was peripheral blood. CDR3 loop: CASSSSASGANVLTF. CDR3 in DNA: TGTGCCAGCTCATCGTCAGCGTCTGGGGCCAACGTCCTGACTTTC.